The 24 T cell receptor beta chains below all came from one sample that was sequenced in a study of T cell responses to AZD1222 COVID-19 vaccine. Measured with immunoSEQ multiplex PCR; TCRdb has only the in-frame clones, and not every one. The table lists about 180,000 clones, 85% to 90% of them singletons, with approximately 1.6% in the top ten. The material sequenced was peripheral blood, taken on day 0 of AZD1222 vaccination. The origin of the receptors is an adult in good health.

This chain links TRBV7-8 with TRBJ1-3; D is possibly TRBD1 (5 bases). CDR1 and CDR2 (germline): SGHVS, FQNEAQ. With 1 base removed from V and 0 bases from J, the gap between germline ends came to 10 bases. The CDR3 sequence is 16 residues long. CDR3 sequence (DNA): TGTGCCAGCAGCTTAGGCAGGGTGGCCTCTGGAAACACCATATATTTT. It encodes CASSLGRVASGNTIYF.

This sequence joins TRBV2 and TRBJ1-6; TRBD1 matches at 9 bases. The trim removed 6 bases at V and 7 bases at J, leaving 7 bases unmatched. The germline gives CDR1 SNHLY, CDR2 FYNNEI. The CDR3 runs to 15 residues. CDR3 bases: TGTGCCAGCAGAGCCAGACAGGGGGGGAATTCACCCCTCCACTTT. Its protein is CASRARQGGNSPLHF.

V and J are TRBV11-2 and TRBJ1-5; D is perhaps TRBD1 (6 bases). V lost 0 bases, J lost 6 bases, and 6 bases lay in between. Germline loops: CDR1 SGHAT, CDR2 FQNNGV. The CDR3 covers 13 residues. CDR3 DNA sequence: TGTGCCAGCAGCTTAGACAGGGGTCAGCCCCAGCATTTT. Amino acid sequence: CASSLDRGQPQHF.

The chain joins TRBV5-1 to TRBJ2-3, with 12 nucleotides matching TRBD2. With V trimmed by 0 bases and J by 6 bases, 5 bases remained unmatched. CDR1 is SGHRS, CDR2 YFSETQ, per germline. The CDR3 runs 16 residues. The chain's CDR3 is CASSLAGTSGWDTQYF. The CDR3 DNA reads as TGCGCCAGCAGCTTGGCCGGGACTAGCGGGTGGGATACGCAGTATTTT.

The chain couples TRBV24-1 to TRBJ2-1, with D tentatively TRBD1 (6 bases). V lost 7 bases, J lost 9 bases, and 12 bases lay in between. The germline gives CDR1 KGHDR, CDR2 SFDVKD. The CDR3 spans 12 residues. CDR3 sequence reads: CATSAGVGEQFF. The CDR3 DNA reads as TGTGCCACCAGCGCAGGGGTGGGTGAGCAGTTCTTC.

The chain joins TRBV7-3 to TRBJ2-7; 7 nucleotides agree with TRBD2. CDR3 length: 16 residues. Germline loops: CDR1 SGHTA, CDR2 FQGTGA. V lost 5 bases and J lost 6; bases outside the gene matches: 16. The CDR3: CASSVIPSTGGVEQYF. As DNA, the CDR3 is TGTGCCAGCAGCGTAATCCCCTCTACGGGAGGTGTCGAGCAGTACTTC.

The rearrangement joins TRBV7-9 to TRBJ2-5, with 8 bases lining up with TRBD1. Germline trimming cut 2 bases from V and 1 base from J; bases unmatched to any gene: 3. The CDR3 loop spans 15 amino acids. Germline-derived CDR1 and CDR2 are SEHNR and FQNEAQ (reference sequence). The CDR3 loop reads CASSLPTGVQETQYF. For the CDR3, the DNA is TGTGCCAGCAGCTTACCGACAGGGGTCCAAGAGACCCAGTACTTC.

This clone showed up just once. The chain links TRBV7-2 to TRBJ1-1; D call uncertain. The CDR3 runs to 15 residues. The germline gives CDR1 SGHTA, CDR2 FQGNSA. Trimming cost V 5 bases and J 4 bases, with 17 bases left between them. DNA for the CDR3: TGTGCCAGCAGCCTCCGAGGACGGGTGGGCACTGAAGCTTTCTTT. It codes for CASSLRGRVGTEAFF.

The CDR3 sequence: CASSQDLGPQETQYF. As DNA, the CDR3 is TGTGCCAGCAGCCAAGATCTCGGCCCACAAGAGACCCAGTACTTC. The chain employs TRBV14 and TRBJ2-5; D not certain. Germline values: CDR1 SGHDN, CDR2 FVKESK. CDR3 size: 15 residues. Deletions cut 0 bases from V and 2 bases from J, with 10 bases between.

The CDR3 sequence is CASSPYSSSYEQYF. CDR3 bases: TGTGCCAGCTCACCGTATAGCAGCTCCTACGAGCAGTACTTC. This chain links TRBV18 with TRBJ2-7; D unclear. The germline V gene encodes CDR1 KGHSH and CDR2 LQKENI. There are 14 residues in the CDR3. Trimming took 3 bases from V and 0 from J, leaving 9 bases between them.

Only a few counts were recorded for this clone. V is TRBV11-2 and J is TRBJ1-1; no clear D. Per germline, CDR1 SGHAT and CDR2 FQNNGV. The CDR3 has 13 residues. The V gene lost 1 base and the J gene lost 5 bases, with 8 bases spanning the gap. The CDR3 loop is CASSLGTGTEAFF. The CDR3 DNA is TGTGCCAGCAGCTTAGGAACGGGAACTGAAGCTTTCTTT.

This chain joins TRBV6-5 and TRBJ1-4; D is possibly TRBD1 (6 bases). This CDR3 spans 14 amino acids. Germline loops: CDR1 MNHEY, CDR2 SVGAGI. V was shortened by 6 bases and J by 9 bases, with 17 bases between the two germline ends. The CDR3 sequence: CASREGGALKKLFF. CDR3 nucleotides: TGTGCCAGCAGGGAGGGGGGGGCACTGAAAAAACTGTTTTTT.

The V call is TRBV18, the J call TRBJ2-2, with a possible D match to TRBD2 (6 bases). Germline lookup yields CDR1 KGHSH and CDR2 LQKENI. The V end was cut by 4 bases, the J end by 5 bases, with 14 bases between. The CDR3 runs 15 residues. The CDR3 region has the DNA TGTGCCAGCTCACGGGAGGAACAAGGAACCGGGGAGCTGTTTTTT. Translated, it gives CASSREEQGTGELFF.

The chain couples TRBV6-6 to TRBJ1-1; TRBD1 is a possible D gene (6 bases). Germline CDR1 MNHNY, CDR2 SVGAGI (reference sequence). There are 15 residues in the CDR3. V lost 3 bases and J 1 base, leaving 12 bases between the germline ends. The CDR3 loop reads CASSYSGTQNTEAFF. DNA for the CDR3: TGTGCCAGCAGTTATTCCGGGACACAGAACACTGAAGCTTTCTTT.

V and J are TRBV6-5 and TRBJ1-1; D gene ambiguous. The germline V gene encodes CDR1 MNHEY and CDR2 SVGAGI. V was trimmed by 2 bases and J by 4 bases, leaving 8 bases between them. The CDR3 consists of 13 residues. As DNA, the CDR3 is TGTGCCAGCAGTTACGTGGGGAGCACTGAAGCTTTCTTT. This translates into CASSYVGSTEAFF.

This chain connects TRBV27 to TRBJ1-2, with 8 bases that match TRBD1. This CDR3 region has 13 residues. V was pared by 8 bases and J by 2 bases, with 4 bases of the junction left unmatched. Germline CDR1 reads MNHEY; CDR2 reads SMNVEV (reference sequence). The CDR3 loop reads CASRDRINYGYTF. The CDR3 bases are TGTGCCAGCCGGGACAGGATAAACTATGGCTACACCTTC.

V usage is TRBV5-5 and J usage is TRBJ2-1; 9 bases map to TRBD1. Germline CDR1 is SGHKS and CDR2 is YYEKEE (reference sequence). The CDR3 is 16 amino acids. V was clipped by 0 bases and J by 1 base; unmatched bases: 2. The CDR3 loop reads CASSLGGTGSYNEQFF. The CDR3 DNA follows: TGTGCCAGCAGCTTGGGGGGGACAGGGTCCTACAATGAGCAGTTCTTC.

As to this clone: Distinct nucleotide sequences in the sample also encode this CDR3. The V and J genes are TRBV9 and TRBJ2-6; a possible D gene is TRBD2 (5 bases). The germline gives CDR1 SGDLS, CDR2 YYNGEE. The CDR3 loop spans 15 amino acids. The V end was cut by 2 bases, the J end by 0 bases, with 6 bases between. The CDR3 is CASSVGGSGANVLTF. For the CDR3, the DNA is TGTGCCAGCAGCGTCGGAGGCTCTGGGGCCAACGTCCTGACTTTC.

The chain uses TRBV20-1 and TRBJ1-5; D unresolved. The CDR3 is 15 residues long. CDR1 is DFQATT, CDR2 SNEGSKA, per germline (reference sequence). With 3 bases removed from V and 0 bases from J, the gap between germline ends came to 12 bases. The CDR3 DNA sequence: TGCAGTGCTAGTGAGTCCGGCCTTAGCAATCAGCCCCAGCATTTT. It specifies CSASESGLSNQPQHF.

The chain employs TRBV6-5 and TRBJ2-7, with D possibly matching TRBD2 (5 bases). The ends were cut back, 8 bases at V and 0 bases at J, with 11 bases in the middle. Per the germline V gene, CDR1 is MNHEY and CDR2 is SVGAGI. The length of the CDR3 is 13 residues. The CDR3 sequence is CASLSGSSYEQYF. CDR3 DNA sequence: TGTGCCAGCCTATCGGGGAGCTCCTACGAGCAGTACTTC.

This clone occurred a few times. V is TRBV13 and J is TRBJ1-6, with 9 bases that match TRBD1. The CDR3 spans 16 residues. The V and J ends lost 0 bases and 10 bases, in that order; junction bases with no gene match: 7. Germline V gene sequence: CDR1 PRHDT, CDR2 FYEKMQ (reference sequence). CDR3 loop: CASSLGLGQGRSPLHF. For the CDR3, the DNA is TGTGCCAGCAGCTTAGGCCTGGGACAGGGACGATCACCCCTCCACTTT.

The chain uses TRBV19 and TRBJ1-4; D possibly corresponds to TRBD1 (5 bases). V dropped 5 bases and J dropped 6 bases, with 10 bases sitting between them. This CDR3 region has 13 residues. The germline V gene encodes CDR1 LNHDA and CDR2 SQIVND (reference sequence). The CDR3 reads CASSLQEYEKLFF. DNA for the CDR3: TGTGCCAGTAGTTTACAGGAATATGAAAAACTGTTTTTT.

The genes are TRBV25-1 and TRBJ1-1; tentatively, D is TRBD1 (5 bases). Germline lookup yields CDR1 MGHDK and CDR2 SYGVNS. The CDR3 consists of 14 residues. Trimming removed 2 bases from V and 5 bases from J, with 12 bases in between. This CDR3 is CASSERGGETEAFF. CDR3 in DNA: TGTGCCAGCAGTGAAAGGGGTGGGGAAACTGAAGCTTTCTTT.

The chain carries TRBV6-5 and TRBJ2-5; the D gene is possibly TRBD1 (5 bases). CDR1 and CDR2 (germline): MNHEY, SVGAGI. V was pared by 6 bases and J by 1 base, with 6 bases between. CDR3 size: 12 residues. The CDR3 DNA reads TGTGCCAGCAGCGACAGCCAAGAGACCCAGTACTTC. Protein: CASSDSQETQYF.